Sequencing of this T cell receptor (beta chain) was carried out in a study of blood T cell repertoires in COVID-19. The CDR3 runs to 16 residues. Germline loops: CDR1 LNHDA, CDR2 SQIVND (reference sequence). The junction had 10 bases not matched to a gene; V was cut back by 6 bases and J by 2 bases. The sample holds one count of this clone. Produced via immunoSEQ multiplex PCR; TCRdb's table is partial and in-frame only. In the table there are 300,000 to 350,000 clones, roughly 90% of which are singletons. The sequencing sample was made of peripheral blood. The receptor was derived from a woman in her twenties or thirties with COVID-19, enrolled during active disease. This sequence joins TRBV19 and TRBJ2-3; 8 positions agree with TRBD1. CDR3 DNA: TGTGCCAGTAGGGGAGACAGGGGACAGAACACAGATACGCAGTATTTT. Translation gives CASRGDRGQNTDTQYF.